This T cell receptor beta chain was profiled in a study of T cells after yellow fever vaccination. TCRdb analysed the 5' RACE reads with MiXCR anew, one entry per CDR3 protein. The profile shows roughly 150,000 distinct CDR3 sequences, around 6.3% of them singletons. The CDR3 length is 14 residues. The J segment lost 6 bases and the V segment lost 4 bases, leaving 5 bases of the junction unmatched. The germline V gene encodes CDR1 MGHDK and CDR2 SYGVNS. The rearrangement links TRBV25-1 to TRBJ2-1, with TRBD2 identical over 8 bases. The specimen comprised CD4+ T cells sorted from PBMCs, sampled 10 days after the yellow fever booster vaccination. This sequence originates from a man aged 25-45 years who received the YFV17D yellow fever vaccine. The DNA for the CDR3 is TGTGCCAGCAGTGTAACCGGGACTAGCAATGAGCAGTTCTTC. Translation gives CASSVTGTSNEQFF.